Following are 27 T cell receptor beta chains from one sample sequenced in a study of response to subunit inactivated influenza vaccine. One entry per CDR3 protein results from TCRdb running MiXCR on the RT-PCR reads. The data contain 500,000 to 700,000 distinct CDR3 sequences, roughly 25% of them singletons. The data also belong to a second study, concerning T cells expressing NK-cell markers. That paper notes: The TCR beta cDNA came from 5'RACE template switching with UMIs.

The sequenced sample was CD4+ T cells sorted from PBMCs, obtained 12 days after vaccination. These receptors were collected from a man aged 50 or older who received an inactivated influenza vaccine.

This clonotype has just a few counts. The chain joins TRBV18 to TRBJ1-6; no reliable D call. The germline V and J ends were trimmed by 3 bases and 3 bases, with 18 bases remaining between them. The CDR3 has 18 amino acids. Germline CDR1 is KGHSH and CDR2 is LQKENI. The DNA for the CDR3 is TGTGCCAGCTCACCCAACGACATATTCCTAGACTATAATTCACCCCTCCACTTT. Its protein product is CASSPNDIFLDYNSPLHF.

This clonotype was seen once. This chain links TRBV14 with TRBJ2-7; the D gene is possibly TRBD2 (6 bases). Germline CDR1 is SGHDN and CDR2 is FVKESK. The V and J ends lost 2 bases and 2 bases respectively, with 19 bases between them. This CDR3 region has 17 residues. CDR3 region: CASSQNPGTRRPYEQYF. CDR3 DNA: TGTGCCAGCAGCCAAAACCCCGGGACTCGCCGCCCCTACGAGCAGTACTTC.

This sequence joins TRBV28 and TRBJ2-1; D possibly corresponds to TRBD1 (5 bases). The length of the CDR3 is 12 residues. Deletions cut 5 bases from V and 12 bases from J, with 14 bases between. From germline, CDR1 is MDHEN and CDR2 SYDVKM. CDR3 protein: CASSAPQGGQFF. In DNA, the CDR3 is TGTGCCAGCAGTGCCCCGCAGGGCGGGCAGTTCTTC.

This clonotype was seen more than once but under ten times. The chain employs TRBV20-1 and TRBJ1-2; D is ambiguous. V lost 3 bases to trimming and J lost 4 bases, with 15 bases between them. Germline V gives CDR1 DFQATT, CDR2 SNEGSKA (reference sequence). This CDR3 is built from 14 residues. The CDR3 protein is CSASHTEFLYGYTF. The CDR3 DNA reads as TGCAGTGCTAGCCATACAGAGTTTCTCTATGGCTACACCTTC.

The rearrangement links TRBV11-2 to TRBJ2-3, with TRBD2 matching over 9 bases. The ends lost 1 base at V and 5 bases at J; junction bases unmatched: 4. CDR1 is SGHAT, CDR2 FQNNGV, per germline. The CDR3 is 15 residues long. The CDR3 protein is CASSLVAGVRDTQYF. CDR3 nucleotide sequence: TGTGCCAGCAGCTTAGTAGCGGGAGTTCGAGATACGCAGTATTTT. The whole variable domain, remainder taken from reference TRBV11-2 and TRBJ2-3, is EAGVAQSPRYKIIEKRQSVAFWCNPISGHATLYWYQQILGQGPKLLIQFQNNGVVDDSQLPKDRFSAERLKGVDSTLKIQPAKLEDSAVYLCASSLVAGVRDTQYFGPGTRLTVL.

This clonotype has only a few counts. The CDR3, as DNA: TGTGCCATCAGTGAGTCGACAGGAAGACGTGAAAAACTGTTTTTT. This sequence encodes CAISESTGRREKLFF. This rearrangement joins TRBV10-3 to TRBJ1-4; the D gene is possibly TRBD1 (6 bases). Trimming stripped 0 bases from V and 7 bases from J, with 12 bases between. This CDR3 is built from 15 residues. Per germline, CDR1 ENHRY and CDR2 SYGVKD.

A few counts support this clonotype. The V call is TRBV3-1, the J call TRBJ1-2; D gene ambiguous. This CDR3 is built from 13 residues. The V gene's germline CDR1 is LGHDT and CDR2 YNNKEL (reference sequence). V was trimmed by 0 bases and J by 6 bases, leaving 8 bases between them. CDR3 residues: CASSQENSHGYTF. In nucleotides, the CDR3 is TGTGCCAGCAGCCAAGAAAACAGCCATGGCTACACCTTC.

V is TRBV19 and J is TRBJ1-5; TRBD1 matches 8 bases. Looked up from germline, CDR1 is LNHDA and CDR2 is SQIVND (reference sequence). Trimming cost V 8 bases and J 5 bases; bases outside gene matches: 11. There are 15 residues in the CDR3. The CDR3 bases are TGTGCCAGTCACGATGCCGGGACAGGCTATCAGCCCCAGCATTTT. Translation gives CASHDAGTGYQPQHF. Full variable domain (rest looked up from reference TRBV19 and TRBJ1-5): DGGITQSPKYLFRKEGQNVTLSCEQNLNHDAMYWYRQDPGQGLRLIYYSQIVNDFQKGDIAEGYSVSREKKESFPLTVTSAQKNPTAFYLCASHDAGTGYQPQHFGDGTRLSIL.

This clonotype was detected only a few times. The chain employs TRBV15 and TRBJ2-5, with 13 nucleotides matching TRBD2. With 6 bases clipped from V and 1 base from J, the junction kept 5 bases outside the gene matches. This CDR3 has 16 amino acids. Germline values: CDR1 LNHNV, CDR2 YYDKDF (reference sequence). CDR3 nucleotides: TGTGCCACCAGAAGACTAGCGGGGGGCCTCCAAGAGACCCAGTACTTC. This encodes CATRRLAGGLQETQYF.

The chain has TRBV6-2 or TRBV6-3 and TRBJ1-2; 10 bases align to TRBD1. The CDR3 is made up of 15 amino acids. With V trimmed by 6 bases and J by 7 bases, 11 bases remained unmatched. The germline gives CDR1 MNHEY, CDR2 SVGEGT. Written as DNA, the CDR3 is TGTGCCAGCAGCCCAGCCGGGACAGGGGCGGCTGGCTACACCTTC. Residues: CASSPAGTGAAGYTF.

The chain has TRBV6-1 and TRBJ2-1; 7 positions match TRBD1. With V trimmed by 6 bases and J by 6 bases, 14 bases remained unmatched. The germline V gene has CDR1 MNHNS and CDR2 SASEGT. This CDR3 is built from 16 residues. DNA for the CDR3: TGTGCCAGCAGCGATTACAGGGGCAAGCCCGCCAATGAGCAGTTCTTC. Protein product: CASSDYRGKPANEQFF.

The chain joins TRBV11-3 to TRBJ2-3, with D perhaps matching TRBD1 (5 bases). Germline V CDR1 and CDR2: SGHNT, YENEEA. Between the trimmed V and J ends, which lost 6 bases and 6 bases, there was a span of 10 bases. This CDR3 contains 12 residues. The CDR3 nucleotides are TGTGCCAGCAGAGGGGTATCGGATACGCAGTATTTT. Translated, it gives CASRGVSDTQYF.

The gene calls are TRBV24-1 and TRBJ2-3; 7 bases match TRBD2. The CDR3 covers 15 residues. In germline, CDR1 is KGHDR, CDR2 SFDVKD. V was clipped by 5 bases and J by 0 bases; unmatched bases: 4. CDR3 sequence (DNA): TGTGCCACCAGTGCCTTGGGGGGGAGCACAGATACGCAGTATTTT. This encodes CATSALGGSTDTQYF.

CDR3 sequence reads: CSARVGGYNQPQHF. CDR3 bases: TGCAGTGCTAGAGTGGGGGGTTACAATCAGCCCCAGCATTTT. The chain employs TRBV20-1 and TRBJ1-5; possible D gene TRBD1, 5 bases. The CDR3 runs 14 residues. Between the trimmed V and J ends, which lost 1 base and 3 bases, there was a span of 10 bases. Germline CDR1 reads DFQATT; CDR2 reads SNEGSKA (reference sequence).

CDR3 amino acids: CASSPPTTSGRANFNEQFF. DNA of the CDR3: TGTGCCAGCTCACCCCCGACGACTAGCGGGAGGGCCAATTTCAATGAGCAGTTCTTC. The V and J genes are TRBV18 and TRBJ2-1; 14 positions agree with TRBD2. The CDR3 has 19 amino acids. The V segment lost 3 bases and the J segment 6 bases; nucleotides outside the gene matches: 13. CDR1 and CDR2 from the germline V gene are KGHSH and LQKENI.

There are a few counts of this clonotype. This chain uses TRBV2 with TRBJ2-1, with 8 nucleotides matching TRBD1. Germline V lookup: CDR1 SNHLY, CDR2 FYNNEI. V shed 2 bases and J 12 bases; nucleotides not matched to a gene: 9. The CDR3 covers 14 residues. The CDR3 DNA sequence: TGTGCCAGCAGTGAAAGAGTCAGGGGGCGAGGGCAGTTCTTC. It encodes CASSERVRGRGQFF.

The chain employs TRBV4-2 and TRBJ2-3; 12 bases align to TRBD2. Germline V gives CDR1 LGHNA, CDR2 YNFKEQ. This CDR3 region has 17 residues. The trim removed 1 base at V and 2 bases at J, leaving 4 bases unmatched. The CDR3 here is CASSQVGLAGITDTQYF. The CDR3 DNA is TGTGCCAGCAGCCAAGTAGGACTAGCGGGAATCACAGATACGCAGTATTTT.

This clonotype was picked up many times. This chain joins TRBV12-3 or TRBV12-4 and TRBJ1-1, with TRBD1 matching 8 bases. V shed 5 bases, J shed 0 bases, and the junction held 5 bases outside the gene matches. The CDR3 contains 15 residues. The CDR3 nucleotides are TGTGCCAGCAGTCCAGGACAGGGAATGAACACTGAAGCTTTCTTT. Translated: CASSPGQGMNTEAFF.

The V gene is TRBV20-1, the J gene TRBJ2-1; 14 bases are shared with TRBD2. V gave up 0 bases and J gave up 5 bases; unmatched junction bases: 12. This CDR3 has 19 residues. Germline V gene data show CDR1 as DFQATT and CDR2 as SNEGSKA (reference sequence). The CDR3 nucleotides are TGCAGTGCTAGAGATCGTCTGACTAGCGGGGGGGCCTCGCACAATGAGCAGTTCTTC. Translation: CSARDRLTSGGASHNEQFF.

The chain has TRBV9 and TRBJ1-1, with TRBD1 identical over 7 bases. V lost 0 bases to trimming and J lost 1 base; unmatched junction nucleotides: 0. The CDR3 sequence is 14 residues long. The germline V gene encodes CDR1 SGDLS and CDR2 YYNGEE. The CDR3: CASSVGTGNTEAFF. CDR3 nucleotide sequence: TGTGCCAGCAGCGTAGGGACAGGGAACACTGAAGCTTTCTTT.

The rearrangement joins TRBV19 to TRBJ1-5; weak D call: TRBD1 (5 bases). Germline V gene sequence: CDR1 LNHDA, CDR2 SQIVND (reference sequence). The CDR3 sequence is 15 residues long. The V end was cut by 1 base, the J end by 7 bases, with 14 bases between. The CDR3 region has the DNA TGTGCCAGTAGTATAGGACGACAGTCGATCCAGCCCCAGCATTTT. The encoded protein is CASSIGRQSIQPQHF.

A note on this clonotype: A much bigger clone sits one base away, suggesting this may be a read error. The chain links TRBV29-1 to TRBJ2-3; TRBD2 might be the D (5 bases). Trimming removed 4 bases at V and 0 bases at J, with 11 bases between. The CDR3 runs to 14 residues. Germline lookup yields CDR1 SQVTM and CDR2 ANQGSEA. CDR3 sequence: CSVAVAQSTDTQYF. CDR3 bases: TGCAGCGTTGCCGTAGCGCAAAGCACAGATACGCAGTATTTT.

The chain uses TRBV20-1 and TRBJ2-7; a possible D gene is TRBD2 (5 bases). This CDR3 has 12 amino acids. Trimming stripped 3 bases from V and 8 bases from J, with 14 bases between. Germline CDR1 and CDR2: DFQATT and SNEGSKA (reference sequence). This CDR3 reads CSASGLVTQQYF. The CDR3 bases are TGCAGTGCTAGTGGACTGGTCACCCAGCAGTACTTC.

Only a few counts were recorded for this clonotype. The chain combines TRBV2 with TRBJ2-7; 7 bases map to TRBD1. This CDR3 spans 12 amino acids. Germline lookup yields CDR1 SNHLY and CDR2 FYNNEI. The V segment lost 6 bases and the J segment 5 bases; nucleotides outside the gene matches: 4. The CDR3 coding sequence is TGTGCCAGCAGGCGACAGGGCCACGAGCAGTACTTC. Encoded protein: CASRRQGHEQYF.

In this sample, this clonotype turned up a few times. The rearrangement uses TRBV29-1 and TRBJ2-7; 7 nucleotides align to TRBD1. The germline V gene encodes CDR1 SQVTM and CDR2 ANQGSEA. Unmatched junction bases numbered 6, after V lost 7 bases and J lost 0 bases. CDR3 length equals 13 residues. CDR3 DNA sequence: TGCAGCGCTGAGGGGACAGACTCCTACGAGCAGTACTTC. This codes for CSAEGTDSYEQYF.

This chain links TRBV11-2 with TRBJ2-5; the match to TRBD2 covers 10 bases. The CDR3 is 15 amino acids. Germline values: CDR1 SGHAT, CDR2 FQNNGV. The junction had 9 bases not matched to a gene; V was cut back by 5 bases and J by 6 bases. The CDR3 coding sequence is TGTGCCAGCAGCCCCCTGGCTAGCGGGAGAAAGACCCAGTACTTC. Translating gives CASSPLASGRKTQYF. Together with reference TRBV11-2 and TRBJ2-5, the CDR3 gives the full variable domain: EAGVAQSPRYKIIEKRQSVAFWCNPISGHATLYWYQQILGQGPKLLIQFQNNGVVDDSQLPKDRFSAERLKGVDSTLKIQPAKLEDSAVYLCASSPLASGRKTQYFGPGTRLLVL.

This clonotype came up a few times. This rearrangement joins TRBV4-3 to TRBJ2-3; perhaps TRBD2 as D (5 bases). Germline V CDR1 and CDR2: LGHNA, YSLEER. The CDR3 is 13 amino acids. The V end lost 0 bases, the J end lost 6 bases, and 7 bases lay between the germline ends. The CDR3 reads CASSQEGGDTQYF. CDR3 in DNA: TGCGCCAGCAGCCAAGAAGGAGGCGATACGCAGTATTTT.